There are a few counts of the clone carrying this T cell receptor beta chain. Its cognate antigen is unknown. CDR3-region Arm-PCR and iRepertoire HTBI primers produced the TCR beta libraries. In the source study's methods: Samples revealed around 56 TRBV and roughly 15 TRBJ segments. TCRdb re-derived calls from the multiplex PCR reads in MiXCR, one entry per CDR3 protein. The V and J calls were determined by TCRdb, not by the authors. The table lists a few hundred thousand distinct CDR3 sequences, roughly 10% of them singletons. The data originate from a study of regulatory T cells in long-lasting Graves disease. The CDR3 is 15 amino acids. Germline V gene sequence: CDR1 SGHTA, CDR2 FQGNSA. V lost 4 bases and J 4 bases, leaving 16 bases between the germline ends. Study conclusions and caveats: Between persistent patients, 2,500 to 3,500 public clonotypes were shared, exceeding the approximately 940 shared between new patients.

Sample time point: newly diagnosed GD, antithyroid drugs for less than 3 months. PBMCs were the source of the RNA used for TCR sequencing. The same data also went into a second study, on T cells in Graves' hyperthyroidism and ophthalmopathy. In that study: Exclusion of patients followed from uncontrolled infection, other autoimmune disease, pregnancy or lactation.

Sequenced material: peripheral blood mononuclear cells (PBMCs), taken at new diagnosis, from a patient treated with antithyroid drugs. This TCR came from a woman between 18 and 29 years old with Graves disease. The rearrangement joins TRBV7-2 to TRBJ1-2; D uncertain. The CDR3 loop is CASSSDLLNGYGYTF. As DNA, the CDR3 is TGTGCCAGCAGCTCAGATCTGCTTAATGGCTATGGCTACACCTTC.